This T cell receptor (beta chain) came from a study of neurological immune-mediated disorders. Per germline, CDR1 SGHDT and CDR2 YYEEEE. The CDR3 is 14 residues long. V shed 0 bases and J shed 6 bases, with 10 bases lying between them. Template-switch 5'RACE cDNA synthesis added a 10-nucleotide unique molecular identifier. Every sequencing run returned over 200 million TCR-beta sequences, which were derived from 15-18 subjects. TCRdb analysed the 5' RACE reads with MiXCR anew, one entry per CDR3 protein. The sample has about 41,000 distinct CDR3 sequences, about 13% seen once. This clonotype was seen repeatedly, ten times or more.

The clonotype was recovered from a female donor in good health. Specimen: PBMCs. This sequence joins TRBV5-6 and TRBJ1-5; unclear D gene. CDR3 in DNA: TGTGCCAGCAGCTTGGGGGAGGCGAGTCAGCCCCAGCATTTT. It codes for CASSLGEASQPQHF.